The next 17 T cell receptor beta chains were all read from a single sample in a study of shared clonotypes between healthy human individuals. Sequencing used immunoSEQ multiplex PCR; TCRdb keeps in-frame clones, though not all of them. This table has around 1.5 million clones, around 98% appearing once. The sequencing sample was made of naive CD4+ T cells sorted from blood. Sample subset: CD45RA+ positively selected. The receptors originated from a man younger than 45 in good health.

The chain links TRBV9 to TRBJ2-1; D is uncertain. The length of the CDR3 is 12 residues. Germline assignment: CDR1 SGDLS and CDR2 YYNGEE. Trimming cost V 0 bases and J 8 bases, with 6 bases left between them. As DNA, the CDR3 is TGTGCCAGCAGCGTAGATCTCTATGAGCAGTTCTTC. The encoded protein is CASSVDLYEQFF.

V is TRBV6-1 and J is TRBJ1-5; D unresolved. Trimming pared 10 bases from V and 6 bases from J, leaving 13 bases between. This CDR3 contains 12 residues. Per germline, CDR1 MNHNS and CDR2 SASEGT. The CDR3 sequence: CAIGNVVQPQHF. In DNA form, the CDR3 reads TGTGCCATCGGGAATGTTGTTCAGCCCCAGCATTTT.

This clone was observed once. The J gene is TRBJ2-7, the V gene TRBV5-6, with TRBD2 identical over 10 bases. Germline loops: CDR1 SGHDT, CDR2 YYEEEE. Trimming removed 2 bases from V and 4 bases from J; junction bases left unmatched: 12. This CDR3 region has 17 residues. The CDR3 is CASSFNQREGSRYEQYF. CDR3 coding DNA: TGTGCCAGCAGCTTTAACCAGCGGGAGGGCTCGAGGTACGAGCAGTACTTC. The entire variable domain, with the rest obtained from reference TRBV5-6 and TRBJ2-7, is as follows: DAGVTQSPTHLIKTRGQQVTLRCSPKSGHDTVSWYQQALGQGPQFIFQYYEEEERQRGNFPDRFSGHQFPNYSSELNVNALLLGDSALYLCASSFNQREGSRYEQYFGPGTRLTVT.

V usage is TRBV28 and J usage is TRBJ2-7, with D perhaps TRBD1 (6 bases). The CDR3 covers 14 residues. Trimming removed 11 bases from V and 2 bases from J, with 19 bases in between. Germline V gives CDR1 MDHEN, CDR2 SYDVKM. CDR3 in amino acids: CAQTERTETYEQYF. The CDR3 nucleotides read TGTGCCCAAACAGAAAGGACAGAAACCTACGAGCAGTACTTC.

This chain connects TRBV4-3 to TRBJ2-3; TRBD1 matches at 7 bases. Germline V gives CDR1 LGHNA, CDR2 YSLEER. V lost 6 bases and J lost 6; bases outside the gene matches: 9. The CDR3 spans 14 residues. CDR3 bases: TGCGCCAGCAGGGATGACAGGGTGGGGGATACGCAGTATTTT. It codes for CASRDDRVGDTQYF.

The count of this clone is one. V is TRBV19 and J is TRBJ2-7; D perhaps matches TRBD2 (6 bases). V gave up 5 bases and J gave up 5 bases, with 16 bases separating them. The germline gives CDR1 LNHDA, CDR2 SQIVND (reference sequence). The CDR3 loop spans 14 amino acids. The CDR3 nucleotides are TGTGCCAGTAGTCTGCTAGCGAGGAATCACGAGCAGTACTTC. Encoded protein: CASSLLARNHEQYF.

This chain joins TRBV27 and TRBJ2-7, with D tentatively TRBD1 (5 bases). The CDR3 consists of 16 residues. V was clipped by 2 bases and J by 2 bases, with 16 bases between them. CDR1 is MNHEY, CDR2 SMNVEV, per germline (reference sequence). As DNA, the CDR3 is TGTGCCAGCAGTTTACGACAGAACATGGGTACCTACGAGCAGTACTTC. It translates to CASSLRQNMGTYEQYF.

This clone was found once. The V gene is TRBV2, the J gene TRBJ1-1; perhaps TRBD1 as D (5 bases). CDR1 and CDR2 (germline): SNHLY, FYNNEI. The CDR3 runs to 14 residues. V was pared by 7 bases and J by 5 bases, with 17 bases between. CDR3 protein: CASIARAPGTEAFF. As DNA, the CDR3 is TGTGCCAGCATAGCCAGGGCCCCCGGTACTGAAGCTTTCTTT.

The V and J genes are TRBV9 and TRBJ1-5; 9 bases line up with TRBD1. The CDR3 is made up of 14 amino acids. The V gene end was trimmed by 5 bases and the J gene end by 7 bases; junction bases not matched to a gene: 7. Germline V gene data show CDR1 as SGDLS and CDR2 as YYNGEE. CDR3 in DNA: TGTGCCAGCAGTGACACAGGGGGCGGGCAGCCCCAGCATTTT. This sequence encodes CASSDTGGGQPQHF.

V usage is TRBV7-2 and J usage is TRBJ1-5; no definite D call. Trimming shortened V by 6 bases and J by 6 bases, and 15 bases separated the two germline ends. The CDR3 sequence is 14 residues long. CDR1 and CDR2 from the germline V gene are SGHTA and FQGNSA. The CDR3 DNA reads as TGTGCCAGCAGTCAAGGACCCCAGAGTCAGCCCCAGCATTTT. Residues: CASSQGPQSQPQHF.

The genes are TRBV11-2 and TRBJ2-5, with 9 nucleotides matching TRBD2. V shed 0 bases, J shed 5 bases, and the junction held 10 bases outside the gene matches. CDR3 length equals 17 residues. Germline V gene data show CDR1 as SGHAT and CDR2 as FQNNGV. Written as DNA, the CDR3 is TGTGCCAGCAGCTTAGATTCGGCGGGAGGGCCCTATGAGACCCAGTACTTC. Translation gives CASSLDSAGGPYETQYF.

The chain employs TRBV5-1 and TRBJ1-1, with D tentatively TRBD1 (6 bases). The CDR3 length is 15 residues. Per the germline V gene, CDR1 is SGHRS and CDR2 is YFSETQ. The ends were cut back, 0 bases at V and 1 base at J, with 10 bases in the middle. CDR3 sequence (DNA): TGCGCCAGCAGCTTGGCGGACAGCCAGAACACTGAAGCTTTCTTT. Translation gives CASSLADSQNTEAFF.

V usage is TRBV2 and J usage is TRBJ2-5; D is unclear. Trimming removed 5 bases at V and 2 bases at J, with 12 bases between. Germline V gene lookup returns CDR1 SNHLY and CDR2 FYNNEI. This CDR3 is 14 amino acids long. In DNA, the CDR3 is TGTGCCAGCAGTTCCCGGAGTACACAAGAGACCCAGTACTTC. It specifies CASSSRSTQETQYF.

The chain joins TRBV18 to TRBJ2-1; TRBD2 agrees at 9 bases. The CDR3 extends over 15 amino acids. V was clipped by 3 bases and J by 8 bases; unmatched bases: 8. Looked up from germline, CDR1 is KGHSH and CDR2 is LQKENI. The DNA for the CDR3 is TGTGCCAGCTCACCCCGGGGACTAGCCTCGCATGAGCAGTTCTTC. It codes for CASSPRGLASHEQFF. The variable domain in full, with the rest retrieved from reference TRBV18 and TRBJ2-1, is NAGVMQNPRHLVRRRGQEARLRCSPMKGHSHVYWYRQLPEEGLKFMVYLQKENIIDESGMPKERFSAEFPKEGPSILRIQQVVRGDSAAYFCASSPRGLASHEQFFGPGTRLTVL.

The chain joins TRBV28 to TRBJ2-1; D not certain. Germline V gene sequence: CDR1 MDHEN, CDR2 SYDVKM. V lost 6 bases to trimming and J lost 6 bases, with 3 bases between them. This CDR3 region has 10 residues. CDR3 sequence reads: CASRINEQFF. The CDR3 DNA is TGTGCCAGCAGGATCAATGAGCAGTTCTTC.

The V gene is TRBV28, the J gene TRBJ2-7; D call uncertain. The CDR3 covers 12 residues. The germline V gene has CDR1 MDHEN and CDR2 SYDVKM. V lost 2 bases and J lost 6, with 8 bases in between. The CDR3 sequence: CASSLRHREQYF. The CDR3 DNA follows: TGTGCCAGCAGTTTACGGCATCGCGAGCAGTACTTC. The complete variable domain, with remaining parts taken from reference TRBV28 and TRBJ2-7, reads DVKVTQSSRYLVKRTGEKVFLECVQDMDHENMFWYRQDPGLGLRLIYFSYDVKMKEKGDIPEGYSVSREKKERFSLILESASTNQTSMYLCASSLRHREQYFGPGTRLTVT.

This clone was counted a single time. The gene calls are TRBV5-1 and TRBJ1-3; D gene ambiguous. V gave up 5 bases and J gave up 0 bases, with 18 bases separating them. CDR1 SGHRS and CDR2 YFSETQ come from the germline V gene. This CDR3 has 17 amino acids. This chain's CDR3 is CASSLEGRKFSGNTIYF. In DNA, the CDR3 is TGCGCCAGCAGTCTGGAGGGCAGAAAATTCTCTGGAAACACCATATATTTT.